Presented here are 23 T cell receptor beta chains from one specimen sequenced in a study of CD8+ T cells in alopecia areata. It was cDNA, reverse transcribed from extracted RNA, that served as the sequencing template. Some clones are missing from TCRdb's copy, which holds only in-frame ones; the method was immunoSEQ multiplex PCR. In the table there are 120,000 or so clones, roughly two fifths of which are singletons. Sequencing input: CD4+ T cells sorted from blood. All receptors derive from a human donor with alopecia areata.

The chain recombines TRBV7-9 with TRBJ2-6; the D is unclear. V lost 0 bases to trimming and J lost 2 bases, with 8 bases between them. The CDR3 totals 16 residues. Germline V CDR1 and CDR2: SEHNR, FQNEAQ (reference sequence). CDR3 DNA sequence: TGTGCCAGCAGCTTAGCCCGCACAGCTGGGGCCAACGTCCTGACTTTC. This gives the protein CASSLARTAGANVLTF.

The CDR3 here is CAWRRTGLDEQYF. The CDR3 bases are TGTGCCTGGAGAAGGACAGGGCTCGACGAGCAGTACTTC. This chain connects TRBV30 to TRBJ2-7; 8 nucleotides match TRBD1. Germline V gives CDR1 GTSNPN, CDR2 SVGIG (reference sequence). J lost 5 bases, V lost 3 bases, and 6 bases had no gene match. The CDR3 runs to 13 residues.

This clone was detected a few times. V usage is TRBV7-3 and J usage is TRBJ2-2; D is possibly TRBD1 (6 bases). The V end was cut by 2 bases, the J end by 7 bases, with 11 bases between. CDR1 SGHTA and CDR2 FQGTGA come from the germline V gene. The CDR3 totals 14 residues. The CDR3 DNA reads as TGTGCCAGCAGCTTAGATCAGGGGAACGGGGAGCTGTTTTTT. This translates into CASSLDQGNGELFF.

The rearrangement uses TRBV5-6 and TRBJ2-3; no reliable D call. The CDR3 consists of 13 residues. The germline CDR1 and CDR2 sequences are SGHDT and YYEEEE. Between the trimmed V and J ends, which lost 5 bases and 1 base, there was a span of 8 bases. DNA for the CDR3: TGTGCCAGCAGTTTACAGCGCACAGATACGCAGTATTTT. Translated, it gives CASSLQRTDTQYF.

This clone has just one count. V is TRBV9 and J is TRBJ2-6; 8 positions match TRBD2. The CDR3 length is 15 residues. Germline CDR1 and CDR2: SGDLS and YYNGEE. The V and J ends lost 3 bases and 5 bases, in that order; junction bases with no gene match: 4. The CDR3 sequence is CASSGTSGRANVLTF. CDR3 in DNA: TGTGCCAGCAGCGGCACTAGCGGACGGGCCAACGTCCTGACTTTC.

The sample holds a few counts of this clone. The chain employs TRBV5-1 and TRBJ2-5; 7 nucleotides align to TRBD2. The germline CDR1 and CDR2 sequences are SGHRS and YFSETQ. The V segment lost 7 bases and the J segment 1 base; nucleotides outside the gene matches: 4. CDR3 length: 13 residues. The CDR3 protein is CASSREGQETQYF. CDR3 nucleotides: TGCGCCAGCTCCAGGGAGGGCCAAGAGACCCAGTACTTC.

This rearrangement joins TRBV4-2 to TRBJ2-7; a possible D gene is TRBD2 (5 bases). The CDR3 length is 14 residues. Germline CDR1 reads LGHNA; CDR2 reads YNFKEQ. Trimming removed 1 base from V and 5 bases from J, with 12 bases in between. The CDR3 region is CASSQALVSHEQYF. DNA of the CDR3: TGTGCCAGCAGCCAAGCACTAGTTTCCCACGAGCAGTACTTC.

The CDR3 sequence is CSVEFDRRYNYGYTF. The CDR3 DNA is TGCAGCGTTGAATTTGACCGGAGATATAACTATGGCTACACCTTC. The chain uses TRBV29-1 and TRBJ1-2; D is unclear. Trimming pared 2 bases from V and 1 base from J, leaving 14 bases between. From germline, CDR1 is SQVTM and CDR2 ANQGSEA. This CDR3 is 15 amino acids long.

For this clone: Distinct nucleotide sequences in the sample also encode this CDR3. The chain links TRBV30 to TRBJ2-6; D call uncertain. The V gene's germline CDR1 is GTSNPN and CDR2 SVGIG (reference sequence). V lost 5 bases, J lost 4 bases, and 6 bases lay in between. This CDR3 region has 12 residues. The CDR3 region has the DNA TGTGCCTGGCTCTTGGGGGCCAACGTCCTGACTTTC. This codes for CAWLLGANVLTF.

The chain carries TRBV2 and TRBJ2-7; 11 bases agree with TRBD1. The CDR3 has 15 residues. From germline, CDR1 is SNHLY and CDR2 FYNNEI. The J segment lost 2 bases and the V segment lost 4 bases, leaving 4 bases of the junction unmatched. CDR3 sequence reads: CASSGTGGMTYEQYF. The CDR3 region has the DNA TGTGCCAGCAGTGGGACAGGGGGCATGACCTACGAGCAGTACTTC.

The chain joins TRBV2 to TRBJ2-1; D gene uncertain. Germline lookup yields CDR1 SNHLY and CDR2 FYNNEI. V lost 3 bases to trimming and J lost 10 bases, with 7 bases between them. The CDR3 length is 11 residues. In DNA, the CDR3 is TGTGCCAGCAGTGAGCAAGGGGAGCAGTTCTTC. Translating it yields CASSEQGEQFF. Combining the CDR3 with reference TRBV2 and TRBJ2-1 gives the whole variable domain EPEVTQTPSHQVTQMGQEVILRCVPISNHLYFYWYRQILGQKVEFLVSFYNNEISEKSEIFDDQFSVERPDGSNFTLKIRSTKLEDSAMYFCASSEQGEQFFGPGTRLTVL.

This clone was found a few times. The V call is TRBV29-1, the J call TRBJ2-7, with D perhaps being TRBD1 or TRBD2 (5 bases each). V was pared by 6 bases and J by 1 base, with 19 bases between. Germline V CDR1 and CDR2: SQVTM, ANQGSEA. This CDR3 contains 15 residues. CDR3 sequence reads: CSVGVTASISYEQYF. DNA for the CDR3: TGCAGCGTCGGGGTGACAGCCTCAATTTCCTACGAGCAGTACTTC.

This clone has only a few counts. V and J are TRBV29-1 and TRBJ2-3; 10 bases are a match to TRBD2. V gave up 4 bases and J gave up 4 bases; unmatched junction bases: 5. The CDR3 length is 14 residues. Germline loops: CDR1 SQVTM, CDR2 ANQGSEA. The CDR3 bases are TGCAGCGTTGGAACTAGCGGGAAGGCAGATACGCAGTATTTT. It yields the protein CSVGTSGKADTQYF.

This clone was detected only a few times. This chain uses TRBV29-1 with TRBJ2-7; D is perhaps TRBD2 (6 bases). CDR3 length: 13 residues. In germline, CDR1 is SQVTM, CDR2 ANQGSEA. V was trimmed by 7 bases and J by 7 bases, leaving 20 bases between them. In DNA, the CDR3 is TGCAGCGCCGAAAGGTCAGCGGGTGGTGAGCAGTACTTC. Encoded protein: CSAERSAGGEQYF.

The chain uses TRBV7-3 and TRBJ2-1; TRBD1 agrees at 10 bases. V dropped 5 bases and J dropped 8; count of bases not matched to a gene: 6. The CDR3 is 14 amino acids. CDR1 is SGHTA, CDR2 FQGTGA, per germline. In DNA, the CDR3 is TGTGCCAGCAGCCCCTGGACAGGGGGGGATGAGCAGTTCTTC. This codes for CASSPWTGGDEQFF. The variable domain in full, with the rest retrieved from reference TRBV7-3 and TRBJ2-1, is GAGVSQTPSNKVTEKGKYVELRCDPISGHTALYWYRQSLGQGPEFLIYFQGTGAADDSGLPNDRFFAVRPEGSVSTLKIQRTERGDSAVYLCASSPWTGGDEQFFGPGTRLTVL.

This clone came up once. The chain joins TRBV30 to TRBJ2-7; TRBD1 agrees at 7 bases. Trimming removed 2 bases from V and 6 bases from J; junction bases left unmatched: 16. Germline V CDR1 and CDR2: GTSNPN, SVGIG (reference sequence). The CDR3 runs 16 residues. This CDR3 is CAWSFPTRGSGSEQYF. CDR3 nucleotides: TGTGCCTGGAGTTTCCCCACCAGGGGGTCGGGGAGCGAGCAGTACTTC.

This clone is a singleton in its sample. The CDR3 DNA follows: TGCAGCGTTGAATCGGTTCTGGGGTACACTGAAGCTTTCTTT. Residues: CSVESVLGYTEAFF. The chain carries TRBV29-1 and TRBJ1-1; no definite D call. Germline CDR1 and CDR2: SQVTM and ANQGSEA. CDR3 size: 14 residues. V lost 2 bases, J lost 3 bases, and 13 bases lay in between.

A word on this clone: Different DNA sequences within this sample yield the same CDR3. As DNA, the CDR3 is TGTGCCAGCTCACCGGGCACAGGGTCCTACGAGCAGTACTTC. Its translation: CASSPGTGSYEQYF. The V call is TRBV18, the J call TRBJ2-7, with D maybe TRBD1 (6 bases). Germline CDR1 KGHSH, CDR2 LQKENI. V was cut by 3 bases and J by 1 base, with 10 bases left in between. The CDR3 covers 14 residues.

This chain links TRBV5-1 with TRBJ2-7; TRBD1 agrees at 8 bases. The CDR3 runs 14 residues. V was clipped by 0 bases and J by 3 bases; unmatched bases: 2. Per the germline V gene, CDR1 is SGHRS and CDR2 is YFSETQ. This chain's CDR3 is CASSLDRGIYEQYF. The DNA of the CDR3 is TGCGCCAGCAGCTTGGACAGGGGGATCTACGAGCAGTACTTC.

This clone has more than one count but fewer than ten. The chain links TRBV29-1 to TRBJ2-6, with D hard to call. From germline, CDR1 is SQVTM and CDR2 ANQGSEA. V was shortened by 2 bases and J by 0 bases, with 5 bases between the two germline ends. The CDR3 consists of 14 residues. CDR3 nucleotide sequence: TGCAGCGTTGAAAGGTACTCTGGGGCCAACGTCCTGACTTTC. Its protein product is CSVERYSGANVLTF.

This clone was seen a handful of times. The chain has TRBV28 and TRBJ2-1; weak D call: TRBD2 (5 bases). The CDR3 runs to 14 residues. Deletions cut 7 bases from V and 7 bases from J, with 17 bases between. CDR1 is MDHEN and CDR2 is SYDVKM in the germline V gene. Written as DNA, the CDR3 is TGTGCCAGCACCGGGGTTGGAGACATAAATGAGCAGTTCTTC. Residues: CASTGVGDINEQFF.

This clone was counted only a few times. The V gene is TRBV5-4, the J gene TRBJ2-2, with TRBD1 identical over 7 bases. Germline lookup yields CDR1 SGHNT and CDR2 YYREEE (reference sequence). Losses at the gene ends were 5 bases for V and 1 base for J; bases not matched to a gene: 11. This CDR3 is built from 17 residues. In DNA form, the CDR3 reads TGTGCCAGCAGTACCGGGACAGACCTTCGGAACACCGGGGAGCTGTTTTTT. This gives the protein CASSTGTDLRNTGELFF.

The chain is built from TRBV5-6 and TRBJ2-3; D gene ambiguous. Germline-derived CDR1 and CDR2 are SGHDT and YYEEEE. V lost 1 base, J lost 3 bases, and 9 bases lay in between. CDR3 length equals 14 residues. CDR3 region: CASSLRMGTDTQYF. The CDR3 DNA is TGTGCCAGCAGCTTGAGGATGGGGACAGATACGCAGTATTTT.